What follows describes a single T cell receptor (beta chain). Its antigen is unidentified. Assay: immunoSEQ multiplex PCR; the TCRdb copy retains only in-frame clones and omits some. This sample has roughly 140,000 clones; roughly 88% occur once, and the top ten carry around 3.4%. These data belong to a study of T cell responses to AZD1222 COVID-19 vaccine. Overall study findings and caveats: Baseline seropositivity characterized only six AZD1222 recipients. After the peak T cell response, and only then, were repertoires sampled. Within unmutated variant regions lay the reported targets of nearly half of spike-specific TCRs. Most donors were white British and more were female, and clonal diversity was possibly underestimated.

V was trimmed by 2 bases and J by 4 bases, leaving 9 bases between them. CDR3 length equals 13 residues. The V gene's germline CDR1 is SGHDT and CDR2 YYEEEE. The TCR was taken from an adult in good health. The input for sequencing was peripheral blood, taken on day 0 of MenACWY control vaccination. J is TRBJ1-1 and V is TRBV5-6; D gene uncertain. The CDR3 coding sequence is TGTGCCAGCAGCTTCTCCGGAATCACTGAAGCTTTCTTT. It translates to CASSFSGITEAFF. Based on the CDR3 plus reference TRBV5-6 and TRBJ1-1, the full variable domain is DAGVTQSPTHLIKTRGQQVTLRCSPKSGHDTVSWYQQALGQGPQFIFQYYEEEERQRGNFPDRFSGHQFPNYSSELNVNALLLGDSALYLCASSFSGITEAFFGQGTRLTVV.